This T cell receptor beta chain stems from a study of shared clonotypes between healthy human individuals. Data came from immunoSEQ multiplex PCR; TCRdb stores just in-frame clones and leaves some out. The data show about 330,000 clones, about nine tenths seen once. This CDR3 has 15 amino acids. The germline V and J ends were trimmed by 2 bases and 0 bases, with 11 bases remaining between them. CDR1 is SGHVS and CDR2 is FNYEAQ in the germline V gene. A note on this clone: Its matching antigen is unknown.

Study-level findings and limits: In several donors, around 5% of naive CD4 clonotypes appeared in common. Memory subsets generally showed smaller estimated richness than naive subsets did.

The rearrangement joins TRBV7-6 to TRBJ2-7; D gene uncertain. This clonotype was sampled from a young man in good health. The sequenced sample consisted of memory CD8+ T cells sorted from blood. Subset meaning: CD45RO+ cells pooled with CCR7-negative TemRA cells. CDR3 bases: TGTGCCAGCAGCTTATTTGGAGAGAGCTCCTACGAGCAGTACTTC. This gives the protein CASSLFGESSYEQYF.